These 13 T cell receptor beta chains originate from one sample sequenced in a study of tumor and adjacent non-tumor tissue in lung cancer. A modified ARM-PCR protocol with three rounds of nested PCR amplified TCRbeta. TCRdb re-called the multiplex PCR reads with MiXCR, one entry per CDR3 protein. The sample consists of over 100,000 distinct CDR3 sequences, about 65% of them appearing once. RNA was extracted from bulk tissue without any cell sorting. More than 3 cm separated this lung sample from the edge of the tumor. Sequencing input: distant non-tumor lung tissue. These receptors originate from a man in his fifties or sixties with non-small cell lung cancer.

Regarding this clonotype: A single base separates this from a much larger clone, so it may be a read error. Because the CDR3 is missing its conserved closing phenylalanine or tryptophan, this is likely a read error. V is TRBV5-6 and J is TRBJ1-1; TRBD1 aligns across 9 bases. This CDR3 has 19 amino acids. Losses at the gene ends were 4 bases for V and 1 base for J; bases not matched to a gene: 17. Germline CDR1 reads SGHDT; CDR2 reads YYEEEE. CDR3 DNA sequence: TGTGCCAGCAGCCCCACCACGAGCACAGGGGGCGGTTGGAACACTGAAGCTTTCGTT. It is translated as CASSPTTSTGGGWNTEAFV.

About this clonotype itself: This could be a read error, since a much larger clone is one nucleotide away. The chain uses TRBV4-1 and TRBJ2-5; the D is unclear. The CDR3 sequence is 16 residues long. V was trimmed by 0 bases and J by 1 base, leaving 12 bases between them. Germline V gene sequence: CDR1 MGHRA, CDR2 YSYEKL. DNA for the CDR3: TGCGCCAGCAGCCAAGAAGCGAGCATGCTCCAAGAGACCCAGTACTTC. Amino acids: CASSQEASMLQETQYF.

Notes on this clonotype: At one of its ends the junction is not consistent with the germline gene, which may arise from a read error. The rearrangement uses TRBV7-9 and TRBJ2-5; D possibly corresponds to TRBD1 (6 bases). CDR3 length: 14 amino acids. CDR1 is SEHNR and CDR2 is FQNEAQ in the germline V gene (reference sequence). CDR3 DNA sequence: TGTGCCAGCAACTTAGTGTGGACAGAAGAGACCCAGTACTTC. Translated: CASNLVWTEETQYF.

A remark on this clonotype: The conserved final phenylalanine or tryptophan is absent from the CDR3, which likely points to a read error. CDR3 protein: CARTKQGTEAFY. CDR3 coding DNA: TGTGCCAGGACCAAACAGGGGACTGAAGCTTTCTAT. The genes are TRBV6-2 or TRBV6-3 and TRBJ1-1; TRBD1 aligns across 7 bases. Per the germline V gene, CDR1 is MNHEY and CDR2 is SVGEGT. J lost 5 bases, V lost 9 bases, and 6 bases had no gene match. CDR3 length: 12 amino acids.

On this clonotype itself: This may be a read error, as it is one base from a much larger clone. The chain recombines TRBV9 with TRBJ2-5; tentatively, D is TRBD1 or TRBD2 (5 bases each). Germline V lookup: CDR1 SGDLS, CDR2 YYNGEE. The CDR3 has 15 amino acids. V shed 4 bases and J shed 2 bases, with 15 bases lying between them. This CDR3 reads CASSIGTAQQETQYF. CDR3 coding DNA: TGTGCCAGCAGCATAGGGACCGCGCAACAAGAGACCCAGTACTTC.

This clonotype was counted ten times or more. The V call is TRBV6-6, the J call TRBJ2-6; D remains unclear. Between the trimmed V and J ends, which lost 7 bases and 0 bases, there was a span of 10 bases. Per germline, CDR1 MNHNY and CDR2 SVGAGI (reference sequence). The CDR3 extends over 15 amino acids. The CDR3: CASTYLISGANVLTF. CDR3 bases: TGTGCCAGCACCTACCTGATCTCTGGGGCCAACGTCCTGACTTTC.

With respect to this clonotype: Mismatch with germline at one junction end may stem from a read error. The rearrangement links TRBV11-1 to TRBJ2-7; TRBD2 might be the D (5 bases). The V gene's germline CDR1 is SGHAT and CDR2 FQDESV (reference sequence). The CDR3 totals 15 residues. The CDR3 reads CVSSLLHGTLREPYF. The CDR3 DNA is TGTGTCAGCAGCTTACTACATGGCACTTTGAGGGAGCCGTACTTC. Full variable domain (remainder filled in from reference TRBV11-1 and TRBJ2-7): EAEVAQSPRYKITEKSQAVAFWCDPISGHATLYWYRQILGQGPELLVQFQDESVVDDSQLPKDRFSAERLKGVDSTLKIQPAELGDSAMYLCVSSLLHGTLREPYFGPGTRLTVT.

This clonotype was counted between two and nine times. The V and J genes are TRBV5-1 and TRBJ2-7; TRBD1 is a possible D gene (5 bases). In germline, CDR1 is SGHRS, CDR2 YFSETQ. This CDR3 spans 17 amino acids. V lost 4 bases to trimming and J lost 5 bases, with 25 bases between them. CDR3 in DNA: TGCGCCAGCAGCCCGCAAGGACAAACAACTTTGAGCGACGAGCAGTACTTC. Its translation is CASSPQGQTTLSDEQYF.

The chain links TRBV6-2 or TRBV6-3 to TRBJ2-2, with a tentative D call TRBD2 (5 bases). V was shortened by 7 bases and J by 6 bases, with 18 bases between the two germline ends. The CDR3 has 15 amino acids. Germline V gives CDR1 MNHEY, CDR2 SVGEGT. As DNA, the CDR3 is TGTGCCAGCAAACCCGGACTGGCGGAAGCCGGGGAGCTGTTTTTT. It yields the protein CASKPGLAEAGELFF.

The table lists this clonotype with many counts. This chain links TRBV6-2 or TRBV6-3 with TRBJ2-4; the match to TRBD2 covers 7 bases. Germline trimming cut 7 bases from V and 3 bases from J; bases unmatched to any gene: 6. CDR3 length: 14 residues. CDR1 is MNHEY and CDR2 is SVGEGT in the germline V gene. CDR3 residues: CASTGRYGKNIQYF. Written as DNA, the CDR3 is TGTGCCAGCACCGGGAGGTATGGCAAAAACATTCAGTACTTC.

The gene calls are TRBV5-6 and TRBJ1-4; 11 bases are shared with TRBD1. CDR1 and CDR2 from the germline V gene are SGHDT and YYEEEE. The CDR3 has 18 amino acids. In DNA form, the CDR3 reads TGTGAAAGCAGCAGCCTTGGGACAGGGGGGCGGACTAATGAAAAACTGTTTTTT. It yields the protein CESSSLGTGGRTNEKLFF.

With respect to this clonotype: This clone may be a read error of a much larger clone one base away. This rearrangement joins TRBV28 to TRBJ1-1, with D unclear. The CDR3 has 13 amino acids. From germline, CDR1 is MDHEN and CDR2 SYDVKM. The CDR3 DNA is TGTGTCAGCATCCTGGGAATGAGCACTGAAGCTTTCTTT. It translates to CVSILGMSTEAFF.

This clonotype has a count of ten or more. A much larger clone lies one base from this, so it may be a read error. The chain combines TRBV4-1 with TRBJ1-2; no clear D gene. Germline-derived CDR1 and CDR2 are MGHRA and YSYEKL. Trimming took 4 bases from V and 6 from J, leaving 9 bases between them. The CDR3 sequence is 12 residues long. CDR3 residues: CASSLPGDGYTF. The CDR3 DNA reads TGCGCCAGCAGCCTCCCCGGGGATGGCTACACCTTC.